The 10 T cell receptor beta chains in this list originate from one sample, sequenced in a study of shared clonotypes between healthy human individuals. The protocol was immunoSEQ multiplex PCR, while the TCRdb copy is restricted to in-frame clones and leaves out a portion. This sample has around 1.4 million clones; 98% occur once, and the top ten carry about 0.4%. Source material: naive CD4+ T cells sorted from blood. This sample's subset: CD45RA+ positively selected. These receptors were collected from a man younger than 45 in good health.

The rearrangement uses TRBV6-1 and TRBJ1-4; a possible D gene is TRBD1 (6 bases). The germline CDR1 and CDR2 sequences are MNHNS and SASEGT. Trimming took 0 bases from V and 7 from J, leaving 12 bases between them. CDR3 size: 15 residues. The CDR3 region is CASSEARGPAEKLFF. The CDR3 DNA reads TGTGCCAGCAGTGAAGCCCGGGGGCCAGCTGAAAAACTGTTTTTT.

V gene TRBV9 combines with J gene TRBJ2-7, with D perhaps TRBD2 (6 bases). Germline-derived CDR1 and CDR2 are SGDLS and YYNGEE. This CDR3 is 14 amino acids long. V gave up 0 bases and J gave up 3 bases, with 10 bases separating them. CDR3 coding DNA: TGTGCCAGCAGCGTAGGAGCGGGTTTCTACGAGCAGTACTTC. Translation gives CASSVGAGFYEQYF. The whole variable domain, filled in from reference TRBV9 and TRBJ2-7, reads DSGVTQTPKHLITATGQRVTLRCSPRSGDLSVYWYQQSLDQGLQFLIQYYNGEERAKGNILERFSAQQFPDLHSELNLSSLELGDSALYFCASSVGAGFYEQYFGPGTRLTVT.

The rearrangement uses TRBV20-1 and TRBJ2-7, with D possibly being TRBD1 (7 bases). V lost 6 bases and J lost 6, with 12 bases in between. CDR1 is DFQATT and CDR2 is SNEGSKA in the germline V gene (reference sequence). The CDR3 is made up of 11 amino acids. Here the CDR3 reads CSARQGGEQYF. In DNA, the CDR3 is TGCAGTGCAAGACAGGGAGGCGAGCAGTACTTC.

This sequence joins TRBV11-2 and TRBJ2-1; D uncertain. Looked up from germline, CDR1 is SGHAT and CDR2 is FQNNGV. V lost 1 base and J lost 2, with 9 bases in between. There are 15 residues in the CDR3. The CDR3 bases are TGTGCCAGCAGCTTAGCGTCGACGGCCTACAATGAGCAGTTCTTC. This encodes CASSLASTAYNEQFF.

The chain couples TRBV6-6 to TRBJ1-2, with D hard to call. The germline V and J ends were trimmed by 5 bases and 4 bases, with 11 bases remaining between them. CDR3 length: 13 amino acids. CDR1 and CDR2 (germline): MNHNY, SVGAGI (reference sequence). The CDR3 loop is CASSLDGSYGYTF. The DNA for the CDR3 is TGTGCCAGCAGTCTGGACGGGAGCTATGGCTACACCTTC.

The rearrangement uses TRBV10-1 and TRBJ1-2; D is unresolved. Germline V CDR1 and CDR2: WNHNN, SYGVQD (reference sequence). The CDR3 contains 12 residues. V shed 5 bases and J shed 4 bases, with 8 bases lying between them. DNA of the CDR3: TGCGCCAGCAGTAACAGTCTCTATGGCTACACCTTC. It codes for CASSNSLYGYTF.

This chain links TRBV5-3 with TRBJ1-4; D may be TRBD1 (5 bases). TRBV5-3 is classed as an ORF, of uncertain function. V was pared by 4 bases and J by 6 bases, with 16 bases between. The CDR3 has 15 amino acids. CDR3 region: CARSPSGRPHEKLFF. DNA of the CDR3: TGTGCCAGAAGCCCATCAGGGCGCCCCCATGAAAAACTGTTTTTT.

The chain is built from TRBV5-4 and TRBJ2-3; no clear D gene. Between the trimmed V and J ends, which lost 0 bases and 4 bases, there was a span of 9 bases. The germline V gene encodes CDR1 SGHNT and CDR2 YYREEE (reference sequence). CDR3 length: 14 amino acids. The chain's CDR3 is CASSLGVVPDTQYF. CDR3 sequence (DNA): TGTGCCAGCAGCTTGGGAGTGGTCCCAGATACGCAGTATTTT. Full variable domain (remainder filled in from reference TRBV5-4 and TRBJ2-3): ETGVTQSPTHLIKTRGQQVTLRCSSQSGHNTVSWYQQALGQGPQFIFQYYREEENGRGNFPPRFSGLQFPNYSSELNVNALELDDSALYLCASSLGVVPDTQYFGPGTRLTVL.

V usage is TRBV30 and J usage is TRBJ2-5; D is uncertain. The V gene lost 0 bases and the J gene lost 5 bases, with 4 bases spanning the gap. The CDR3 runs 11 residues. Germline CDR1 and CDR2: GTSNPN and SVGIG (reference sequence). CDR3 region: CAWSVYETQYF. DNA of the CDR3: TGTGCCTGGAGTGTTTATGAGACCCAGTACTTC.

The rearrangement uses TRBV2 and TRBJ2-1; 7 bases agree with TRBD1. This CDR3 is 18 amino acids long. Trimming removed 4 bases from V and 5 bases from J; junction bases left unmatched: 17. CDR1 is SNHLY and CDR2 is FYNNEI in the germline V gene. The CDR3 DNA follows: TGTGCCAGCAGTGGATTAGGGCACAGGGGACAAGGAAACAATGAGCAGTTCTTC. Its translation: CASSGLGHRGQGNNEQFF.